This T cell receptor (beta chain) was sequenced during a study of beta chain features in type 1 diabetes. Study-level points and caveats: In these data, an HLA type influence on TCRB rearrangement remained unresolved. In type 1 diabetes patients, VDJ junctions had fewer insertions; deletions at these junctions were more frequent. For patients and controls alike, PCR might favor shorter templates to the same degree.

All of the isolated RNA was reverse transcribed, so expressed TCRB transcripts were sequenced. This table comes from immunoSEQ multiplex PCR, and its TCRdb copy is limited to in-frame clones, with some not included. The repertoire consists of more than 150,000 clones, with about 13% occurring once and the leading ten covering 0.5% to 0.75%. A word on this clone: Its antigen is unidentified.

V shed 4 bases and J 7 bases; nucleotides not matched to a gene: 6. The germline CDR1 and CDR2 sequences are SGDLS and YYNGEE. CDR3 length: 15 residues. Sequencing was done on a sample of central memory CD4+ T cells from blood. V usage is TRBV9 and J usage is TRBJ2-1; TRBD2 matches at 12 bases. The sequence derives from a woman between 18 and 29 years old in good health. The DNA for the CDR3 is TGTGCCAGCAGCCCGTGGACTAGCGGGACGAATGAGCAGTTCTTC. Its protein is CASSPWTSGTNEQFF.